The rows below give T cell receptor beta chains drawn from one sample of a study of blood T cells in healthy people across ages. MiXCR, run by TCRdb on the 5' RACE reads, gives a single entry per CDR3 protein. In the table there are some 1 million distinct CDR3 sequences, 40% to 50% of which are singletons. Specimen: blood. The source is a woman aged 60-75 years in good health. The CDR3 runs from the conserved cysteine through the conserved F or W. Fields, in order: J gene, clone size, V gene, CDR3 protein. Where a row states a size, it is once, few, many or the class of an expanded clone; other rows omit it.

j_call: TRBJ2-5; clone_size: -; v_call: TRBV7-9; cdr3_aa: CASSSSGAEQETQYF
j_call: TRBJ2-2; clone_size: -; v_call: TRBV20-1; cdr3_aa: CSADLRYGTGELFF
j_call: TRBJ2-5; clone_size: few; v_call: TRBV20-1; cdr3_aa: CSASSADRLQETQYF
j_call: TRBJ2-7; clone_size: -; v_call: TRBV4-3; cdr3_aa: CASSQVRGAYEQYF
j_call: TRBJ2-3; clone_size: -; v_call: TRBV7-9; cdr3_aa: CASSLRGIAVRTDTQYF
j_call: TRBJ2-1; clone_size: once; v_call: TRBV27; cdr3_aa: CASTLFSGSTSVYNEQFF
j_call: TRBJ1-1; clone_size: -; v_call: TRBV7-8; cdr3_aa: CASSLDATGTEAFF
j_call: TRBJ2-7; clone_size: many; v_call: TRBV2; cdr3_aa: CASTPTGYEQYF
j_call: TRBJ2-1; clone_size: -; v_call: TRBV4-3; cdr3_aa: CASKPGLAEYNEQFF
j_call: TRBJ2-4; clone_size: -; v_call: TRBV3-1; cdr3_aa: CASSHGGLNNLGKNIQYF
j_call: TRBJ1-2; clone_size: -; v_call: TRBV6-1; cdr3_aa: CASSTRSSPWTGQGYTF
j_call: TRBJ2-1; clone_size: -; v_call: TRBV20-1; cdr3_aa: CSARGVAGADNEQFF
j_call: TRBJ2-7; clone_size: -; v_call: TRBV20-1; cdr3_aa: CSASGSGTKLAYEQYF
j_call: TRBJ2-4; clone_size: once; v_call: TRBV7-9; cdr3_aa: CASSLGGQPSYGQYF
j_call: TRBJ2-7; clone_size: -; v_call: TRBV15; cdr3_aa: CATSRSQGTYEQYF
j_call: TRBJ2-1; clone_size: few; v_call: TRBV20-1; cdr3_aa: CSARADRSPDGGSSYNEQFF
j_call: TRBJ2-1; clone_size: -; v_call: TRBV12-3/TRBV12-4; cdr3_aa: CASMRNEQFF
j_call: -; clone_size: -; v_call: TRBV11-1; cdr3_aa: CASGPRGGELETQYF
j_call: TRBJ2-5; clone_size: few; v_call: TRBV20-1; cdr3_aa: CSAGTGRGFWEQYF
j_call: TRBJ2-4; clone_size: few; v_call: TRBV27; cdr3_aa: CASSLRLEGNIQYF
j_call: TRBJ2-7; clone_size: many; v_call: TRBV4-2; cdr3_aa: CASSQAGDSLEQYF
j_call: TRBJ2-3; clone_size: once; v_call: TRBV3-1; cdr3_aa: CASSHSSGSTDTQYF
j_call: TRBJ2-7; clone_size: few; v_call: TRBV21-1; cdr3_aa: CASSKGLTSGTSYEQYF
j_call: TRBJ2-3; clone_size: -; v_call: TRBV20-1; cdr3_aa: CSARGTRSGTDTQYF
j_call: TRBJ1-5; clone_size: few; v_call: TRBV4-2; cdr3_aa: CASSQGGRGFNQPQHF
j_call: TRBJ2-5; clone_size: few; v_call: TRBV20-1; cdr3_aa: CSASGIQETQYF
j_call: TRBJ2-4; clone_size: few; v_call: TRBV7-9; cdr3_aa: CASSLSQVKDIQYF
j_call: TRBJ2-1; clone_size: -; v_call: TRBV7-2; cdr3_aa: CASSGAGTGGYNEQFF
j_call: TRBJ2-3; clone_size: -; v_call: TRBV12-3/TRBV12-4; cdr3_aa: CASSLLPGLATDAQYF
j_call: TRBJ2-1; clone_size: few; v_call: TRBV20-1; cdr3_aa: CSARDVRGSSYNEQFF
j_call: TRBJ2-3; clone_size: few; v_call: TRBV10-1; cdr3_aa: CASSGQGATDTQYF
j_call: TRBJ2-1; clone_size: few; v_call: TRBV11-2; cdr3_aa: CASSDGTSGNTEQFF
j_call: -; clone_size: -; v_call: TRBV20-1; cdr3_aa: CSARGREKPYEQYF
j_call: TRBJ1-4; clone_size: -; v_call: TRBV10-3; cdr3_aa: CAISEARTDGPKKLFF
j_call: TRBJ1-6; clone_size: many; v_call: TRBV20-1; cdr3_aa: CSALGQGSSYNSPLHF
j_call: TRBJ2-5; clone_size: -; v_call: TRBV28; cdr3_aa: CASSLIGAVETQYF
j_call: TRBJ2-3; clone_size: -; v_call: TRBV20-1; cdr3_aa: CSARVVGLAVTDTQYF
j_call: TRBJ2-7; clone_size: -; v_call: TRBV6-1; cdr3_aa: CASSPRLPQESSYEQYF
j_call: TRBJ2-3; clone_size: -; v_call: TRBV20-1; cdr3_aa: CSARDLYAGNSDTQYF
j_call: TRBJ2-1; clone_size: few; v_call: TRBV3-1; cdr3_aa: CASSRGGPNEQFF
j_call: TRBJ2-6; clone_size: -; v_call: TRBV4-2; cdr3_aa: CASSQNRDTGANVLTF
j_call: TRBJ2-7; clone_size: many; v_call: TRBV28; cdr3_aa: CASSIPGQGVEQYF
j_call: TRBJ1-2; clone_size: -; v_call: TRBV6-6; cdr3_aa: CASTVTGTPGNYGYTF
j_call: TRBJ2-7; clone_size: few; v_call: TRBV27; cdr3_aa: CASSSSSLAYEQYF